These T cell receptor beta chains were read from a single sample in a study of human T cells and chemical hapten exposure. In TCRdb, the RACE reads were re-called with MiXCR into one record per CDR3 protein. The sample holds approximately 400,000 distinct CDR3 sequences; roughly 4.8% are singletons and the top ten take 2% to 2.5%. The material sequenced was whole blood, taken in connection with sensitization to the hapten diphenylcyclopropenone (DPC). The source is a woman between 50 and 59 years old with alopecia areata. Some clones in this sample may be carry-over from other donors' samples. The CDR3 runs from the conserved cysteine through the conserved F or W. D genes are given only for firm matches. Size is stated for part of the rows, as once, few or many counts, or as a class when the clone is expanded.

j_gene | len | v_gene | d_gene | abundance | CDR3aa | CDR3nt
TRBJ1-4 | 15 | TRBV2 | . | many | CASSEAGGAIEKLFF | TGTGCCAGCAGTGAAGCTGGGGGGGCTATAGAAAAACTGTTTTTT
TRBJ1-2 | 12 | TRBV18 | . | many | CASSLGGVEVTF | TGTGCCAGCTCACTAGGAGGGGTGGAAGTCACCTTC
TRBJ1-6 | 16 | TRBV5-1 | . | few | CASSLWTAGVNSPLHF | TGCGCCAGCAGCTTGTGGACGGCCGGGGTAAATTCACCCCTCCACTTT
TRBJ2-7 | 13 | TRBV27 | . | many | CASSSIDSYEQYF | TGTGCCAGCAGTTCCATTGACTCCTACGAGCAGTACTTC
TRBJ1-1 | 14 | TRBV5-1 | TRBD1 | . | CASRKDRAGTEAFF | TGCGCCAGCAGAAAGGACAGGGCTGGGACTGAAGCTTTCTTT
TRBJ1-6 | 14 | TRBV27 | . | many | CASSLSSYNSPLHF | TGTGCCAGCAGTCTGAGCTCCTATAATTCACCCCTCCACTTT
TRBJ2-7 | 16 | TRBV4-3 | TRBD2 | . | CASSQESTSASYEQYF | TGCGCCAGCAGCCAAGAGTCGACTAGCGCATCCTACGAGCAGTACTTC
TRBJ1-3 | 18 | TRBV6-5 | TRBD1 | many | CASSYNWDSWSSGNTIYF | TGTGCCAGCAGTTACAATTGGGACAGTTGGAGCTCTGGAAACACCATATATTTT
TRBJ2-3 | 16 | TRBV28 | TRBD2 | many | CASSPPRGVGTDTQYF | TGTGCCAGCAGTCCGCCCCGGGGGGTCGGGACAGATACGCAGTATTTT
TRBJ1-1 | 13 | TRBV7-3 | . | few | CASSNRHEGEAFF | TGTGCCAGCAGCAATCGCCACGAGGGTGAAGCTTTCTTT
TRBJ1-1 | 13 | TRBV30 | . | . | CAWGNRLNTEAFF | TGTGCCTGGGGTAACAGGTTGAACACTGAAGCTTTCTTT
TRBJ2-7 | 14 | TRBV20-1 | . | many | CSAFRTANSYEQYF | TGCAGTGCTTTCCGGACAGCCAACTCCTACGAGCAGTACTTC
TRBJ2-7 | 13 | TRBV7-9 | . | many | CASSLALRDEQYF | TGTGCCAGCAGCTTAGCGCTACGGGACGAGCAGTACTTC
TRBJ2-1 | 12 | TRBV7-2 | . | few | CASSPGLNAQFF | TGTGCCAGCAGCCCCGGACTTAACGCGCAGTTCTTC
TRBJ1-2 | 13 | TRBV7-9 | TRBD1 | many | CASSPKGAGGYTF | TGTGCCAGCAGCCCTAAGGGGGCTGGAGGCTACACCTTC
TRBJ2-4 | 14 | TRBV15 | TRBD2 | . | CATSRTGGRDIQYF | TGTGCCACCAGCAGAACGGGAGGGAGGGACATTCAGTACTTC
TRBJ1-1 | 15 | TRBV10-3 | . | few | CAISESTGSNTEAFF | TGTGCCATCAGTGAGTCTACAGGGTCGAACACTGAAGCTTTCTTT
TRBJ1-4 | 13 | TRBV30 | . | many | CAWSIGTNEKLFF | TGTGCCTGGAGTATAGGAACTAATGAAAAACTGTTTTTT
TRBJ1-1 | 14 | TRBV6-2/TRBV6-3 | TRBD1 | . | CASSSLDRAIEAFF | TGTGCCAGCAGTTCCCTAGACAGGGCTATTGAAGCTTTCTTT
TRBJ2-6 | 15 | TRBV10-3 | . | . | CAITGQLSGANVLTF | TGTGCCATCACTGGACAGCTCTCTGGGGCCAACGTCCTGACTTTC
TRBJ2-1 | 14 | TRBV28 | . | many | CASSFGGSHNEQFF | TGTGCCAGCAGTTTTGGAGGGTCCCACAATGAGCAGTTCTTC
TRBJ1-3 | 17 | TRBV6-5 | TRBD1 | few | CASTNRDRGNAGNTIYF | TGTGCCAGCACCAACAGGGACAGGGGAAATGCTGGAAACACCATATATTTT
TRBJ1-1 | 13 | TRBV24-1 | . | . | CATSDPTASEAFF | TGTGCCACCAGTGATCCGACAGCTTCTGAAGCTTTCTTT
TRBJ2-7 | 13 | TRBV9 | . | many | CASSVGGLSEQYF | TGTGCCAGCAGCGTAGGGGGTCTATCCGAGCAGTACTTC
TRBJ1-3 | 14 | TRBV5-1 | . | many | CASSSGLTGNTIYF | TGCGCCAGCAGCTCGGGACTTACAGGAAACACCATATATTTT
TRBJ1-5 | 14 | TRBV20-1 | . | many | CSARDLPGDQPQHF | TGCAGTGCTAGAGACCTACCGGGAGACCAGCCCCAGCATTTT
TRBJ1-2 | 13 | TRBV29-1 | TRBD1 | many | CSVLGGADYGYTF | TGCAGCGTATTAGGGGGCGCGGACTATGGCTACACCTTC
TRBJ2-2 | 16 | TRBV10-3 | . | few | CAISESGRSGTGELFF | TGTGCCATCAGTGAATCTGGACGGAGCGGGACCGGGGAGCTGTTTTTT
TRBJ2-5 | 15 | TRBV25-1 | TRBD1 | few | CASSFGTGAQETQYF | TGTGCCAGCAGCTTCGGGACAGGGGCCCAAGAGACCCAGTACTTC
TRBJ1-2 | 13 | TRBV12-3/TRBV12-4 | . | few | CASSFEGGRGYTF | TGTGCCAGCAGTTTTGAGGGGGGACGCGGCTACACCTTC
TRBJ2-7 | 11 | TRBV19 | . | few | CATASTDEQYF | TGTGCCACGGCTAGCACCGACGAGCAGTACTTC
TRBJ1-6 | 14 | TRBV12-3/TRBV12-4 | TRBD1 | many | CASSFRQGNSPLHF | TGTGCCAGCAGTTTCCGACAGGGTAATTCACCCCTCCACTTT
TRBJ2-7 | 16 | TRBV6-2/TRBV6-3 | TRBD1 | . | CASSQLRTGGQPEQYF | TGTGCCAGCAGCCAACTTCGGACAGGGGGCCAACCCGAGCAGTACTTC
TRBJ2-2 | 14 | TRBV14 | TRBD1 | many | CASSHGTATGELFF | TGTGCCAGCAGCCACGGGACAGCCACCGGGGAGCTGTTTTTT
TRBJ1-2 | 16 | TRBV29-1 | TRBD1 | many | CSVEDKNRGHGYGYTF | TGCAGCGTTGAAGACAAGAACAGGGGGCACGGCTATGGCTACACCTTC
TRBJ2-5 | 15 | TRBV11-2 | . | few | CASRGQDATRETQYF | TGTGCCAGCAGGGGGCAGGACGCGACGCGAGAGACCCAGTACTTC
TRBJ2-7 | 11 | TRBV29-1 | . | many | CSVVRSTEQYF | TGCAGCGTAGTCAGGTCTACGGAGCAGTACTTC
TRBJ1-4 | 13 | TRBV6-5 | . | many | CASSFGGYEKLFF | TGTGCCAGCAGTTTTGGGGGTTATGAAAAACTGTTTTTT
TRBJ2-1 | 14 | TRBV5-1 | . | many | CASSPEEIGNEQFF | TGCGCCAGCAGCCCGGAAGAGATAGGGAATGAGCAGTTCTTC
TRBJ2-3 | 13 | TRBV12-3/TRBV12-4 | . | many | CASMAVVADTQYF | TGTGCCAGCATGGCGGTGGTTGCGGATACGCAGTATTTT
TRBJ2-7 | 14 | TRBV28 | TRBD1 | many | CASSLTGVSYEQYF | TGTGCCAGCAGTTTAACAGGGGTCTCCTACGAGCAGTACTTC
TRBJ1-1 | 16 | TRBV27 | TRBD1 | many | CASSLYPGQGGTEAFF | TGTGCCAGCAGTTTATACCCGGGACAGGGCGGAACTGAAGCTTTCTTT
TRBJ2-7 | 14 | TRBV5-1 | . | . | CASRVKGESYEQYF | TGCGCCAGCAGGGTGAAAGGCGAATCCTACGAGCAGTACTTC
TRBJ1-6 | 14 | TRBV28 | . | few | CASISRGFESPLHF | TGTGCCAGCATCTCTCGGGGATTCGAGTCACCCCTCCACTTT
TRBJ2-3 | 15 | TRBV27 | TRBD2 | many | CASSWGGISTDTQYF | TGTGCCAGCAGTTGGGGGGGTATTAGCACAGATACGCAGTATTTT
TRBJ1-5 | 14 | TRBV12-3/TRBV12-4 | . | many | CASSLGPLNQPQHF | TGTGCCAGCAGTTTAGGTCCGCTCAATCAGCCCCAGCATTTT
TRBJ2-1 | 15 | TRBV7-9 | . | many | CASSLVLGRINEQFF | TGTGCCAGCAGCTTAGTCCTGGGCCGAATCAATGAGCAGTTCTTC
TRBJ2-3 | 14 | TRBV28 | . | many | CASIPKARRGTQYF | TGTGCCAGCATTCCTAAAGCTCGAAGGGGGACGCAGTATTTT
TRBJ2-3 | 14 | TRBV27 | . | few | CASSLSRRADTQYF | TGTGCCAGCAGTTTATCGCGCAGAGCAGATACGCAGTATTTT
TRBJ2-5 | 12 | TRBV6-2/TRBV6-3 | . | few | CASSYRDETQYF | TGTGCCAGCAGTTATCGGGACGAGACCCAGTACTTC
TRBJ2-3 | 14 | TRBV7-2 | . | . | CASRYRVGTDTQYF | TGTGCCAGCAGGTACAGGGTAGGCACAGATACGCAGTATTTT
TRBJ2-1 | 15 | TRBV24-1 | . | many | CATSGDSGTYNEQFF | TGTGCCACCAGTGGTGATAGCGGCACCTACAATGAGCAGTTCTTC
TRBJ1-5 | 17 | TRBV2 | . | . | CAIRTGRLSLYNQPQHF | TGTGCCATTCGGACGGGACGCCTATCCCTATACAATCAGCCCCAGCATTTT
TRBJ2-7 | 13 | TRBV20-1 | . | many | CSAPTPNIYEQYF | TGCAGTGCACCAACACCGAATATCTACGAGCAGTACTTC
TRBJ2-3 | 15 | TRBV28 | . | few | CASSPAISSTDTQYF | TGTGCCAGCAGCCCCGCAATTTCTAGCACAGATACGCAGTATTTT
TRBJ2-1 | 14 | TRBV11-1 | . | . | CASSLGPLKSEQFF | TGTGCCAGCAGCTTAGGCCCCCTCAAGAGTGAGCAGTTCTTC
TRBJ2-7 | 15 | TRBV9 | . | many | CASSVFAASSYEQYF | TGTGCCAGCAGCGTATTTGCGGCTAGCTCCTACGAGCAGTACTTC